Following are 2 T cell receptor beta chains from one sample sequenced in a study of T-cell memory formation after mild COVID-19. TCRdb reanalysed the 5' RACE reads using MiXCR and keeps one entry per CDR3 protein. The sample lists around 300,000 distinct CDR3 sequences, less than 9.5% occurring once. Sequencing was performed on PBMCs or a T cell subset sorted from them (not recorded which). Receptors originate from a man between 18 and 35 years old who had mild COVID-19 (a few samples of this study predate the infection). Cell type and time point are not known.

This clonotype was seen ten or more times. The rearrangement joins TRBV5-1 to TRBJ2-3; the match to TRBD2 covers 10 bases. Looked up from germline, CDR1 is SGHRS and CDR2 is YFSETQ. The V and J ends lost 0 bases and 1 base, in that order; junction bases with no gene match: 2. This CDR3 region has 16 residues. CDR3 nucleotides: TGCGCCAGCAGCTTGGCCGGACTAGCGGGCACAGATACGCAGTATTTT. Translating it yields CASSLAGLAGTDTQYF.

The chain couples TRBV21-1 to TRBJ2-7. TRBV21-1 is a pseudogene. The CDR3 has 11 amino acids. CDR3: CASSGVHEQYV. As DNA, the CDR3 is TGTGCCAGCAGCGGGGTCCACGAGCAGTACGTC.